This T cell receptor beta chain was sequenced in a study of T-cell reconstitution after alpha-beta-depleted transplantation in children. This CDR3 is 16 amino acids long. V lost 6 bases, J lost 1 base, and 12 bases stayed unmatched. Using unique molecular identifiers, the investigators prepared the TCRbeta library. MiXCR was run by TCRdb on the PCR reads, yielding one entry per CDR3 protein. The table includes 200,000 to 250,000 distinct CDR3 sequences, roughly a tenth detected once. In this sample, this clonotype turned up many times. The V call is TRBV12-3 or TRBV12-4, the J call TRBJ2-7; 7 positions agree with TRBD1. The receptor was derived from a human donor who donated a stem cell graft to a child with acute lymphoblastic leukemia. Sample: PBMCs from the stem cell graft donor, taken from the stem cell graft. The CDR3 nucleotides read TGTGCCAGCAGAAAAACGGGACAGAGTGCATCCTACGAGCAGTACTTC. It is translated as CASRKTGQSASYEQYF.